This T cell receptor (beta chain) emerged from a study of vaccination effects on CD4 cells after COVID-19. In the study overall: Sequencing followed a ViraFEST assay step that expanded antigen-specific CD4+ T cells with viral peptide pools.

V lost 5 bases, J lost 5 bases, and 8 bases stayed unmatched. Germline CDR1 SGHRS, CDR2 YFSETQ. The CDR3 contains 15 residues. With roughly 10 days of culture completed, CD4+ T cells were isolated. Recipients of the vaccine had no prior SARS-CoV-2 infection and negative nucleocapsid antibodies. Profiling relied on immunoSEQ multiplex PCR, and the TCRdb table lists in-frame clones only, not all of them. The table has around 35,000 clones, 65% to 75% seen once. Findings and caveats of the study: Cross-reactivity with common cold coronaviruses was shown by only 1 of 255 vaccine-induced clones in healthy vaccinees. Clones arising from infection and from vaccination showed marked clonal contraction late after vaccination.

A word on this clone: Antigen: not known.

The sequence was collected from a human donor who received a COVID-19 vaccine. The sequences come from CD4+ T cells from PBMCs cultured without peptide, collected before COVID-19 vaccination. This chain connects TRBV5-1 to TRBJ2-2; 8 bases are shared with TRBD2. The DNA for the CDR3 is TGCGCCAGCAGTCGGGAGGGCCGAGATACCGGGGAGCTGTTTTTT. This translates into CASSREGRDTGELFF.